Presented here are 21 T cell receptor beta chains from one specimen sequenced in a study of blood T cell repertoires in COVID-19. TCRdb keeps only in-frame clones here, not all; method: immunoSEQ multiplex PCR. The sample lists about 280,000 clones, approximately 83% occurring once. What was sequenced was peripheral blood. The receptors were gathered from a woman in her 30s who had recovered from COVID-19.

This rearrangement joins TRBV19 to TRBJ2-7; the D gene is possibly TRBD2 (6 bases). The V gene lost 4 bases and the J gene lost 0 bases, with 16 bases spanning the gap. The CDR3 sequence is 16 residues long. Germline CDR1 and CDR2: LNHDA and SQIVND (reference sequence). CDR3 region: CASSRAEGSGSYEQYF. CDR3 in DNA: TGTGCCAGTAGTAGGGCGGAGGGTAGTGGCTCCTACGAGCAGTACTTC.

The chain employs TRBV5-5 and TRBJ2-7, with 8 bases aligning to TRBD2. With V trimmed by 0 bases and J by 7 bases, 6 bases remained unmatched. CDR3 length: 14 residues. Germline V gene sequence: CDR1 SGHKS, CDR2 YYEKEE (reference sequence). CDR3 in DNA: TGTGCCAGCAGCTTGGGACTAGCGTCGGTAGAGCAGTACTTC. It yields the protein CASSLGLASVEQYF.

CDR3 sequence (DNA): TGTGCCAGCAGCCAAGTACTCCGGGACAAGGAGCAGTACTTC. Translation: CASSQVLRDKEQYF. V usage is TRBV3-1 (or the pseudogene TRBV3-2) and J usage is TRBJ2-7; TRBD1 is a possible D gene (6 bases). V lost 1 base, J lost 7 bases, and 14 bases lay in between. The CDR3 is made up of 14 amino acids. Germline V gives CDR1 LGHDT, CDR2 YNNKEL (reference sequence).

CDR3 sequence reads: CASSLDSPDQPQHF. The CDR3 region has the DNA TGCGCCAGCAGCCTGGACAGCCCCGATCAGCCCCAGCATTTT. V gene TRBV5-1 combines with J gene TRBJ1-5, with D maybe TRBD1 (6 bases). The V end was cut by 4 bases, the J end by 5 bases, with 13 bases between. The CDR3 is 14 amino acids. The germline CDR1 and CDR2 sequences are SGHRS and YFSETQ.

This chain joins TRBV18 and TRBJ1-1; 11 bases line up with TRBD1. CDR1 is KGHSH and CDR2 is LQKENI in the germline V gene. J lost 7 bases, V lost 6 bases, and 7 bases had no gene match. The CDR3 covers 14 residues. CDR3 residues: CASSPGQGAGEAFF. The CDR3 DNA reads as TGTGCCAGCTCCCCAGGACAGGGGGCCGGTGAAGCTTTCTTT.

V and J are TRBV3-1 (or the pseudogene TRBV3-2) and TRBJ1-6; 10 bases agree with TRBD1. The CDR3 runs 18 residues. Germline V lookup: CDR1 LGHDT, CDR2 YNNKEL (reference sequence). V shed 3 bases and J 10 bases; nucleotides not matched to a gene: 15. Here the CDR3 reads CASSQIQRTGGVGSPLHF. The DNA of the CDR3 is TGTGCCAGCAGCCAGATTCAGCGGACAGGGGGGGTGGGATCACCCCTCCACTTT.

V gene TRBV6-6 combines with J gene TRBJ1-6; 12 bases map to TRBD1. The V gene end was trimmed by 8 bases and the J gene end by 10 bases; junction bases not matched to a gene: 12. The CDR3 is 16 amino acids. Per the germline V gene, CDR1 is MNHNY and CDR2 is SVGAGI (reference sequence). As DNA, the CDR3 is TGTGCCAGCCTTGGTCCCCGGGACAGGGGGCCCTCACCCCTCCACTTT. Residues: CASLGPRDRGPSPLHF.

The rearrangement joins TRBV28 to TRBJ2-1; 14 bases agree with TRBD2. This CDR3 has 15 residues. CDR1 and CDR2 from the germline V gene are MDHEN and SYDVKM. The junction had 8 bases not matched to a gene; V was cut back by 8 bases and J by 8 bases. This CDR3 reads CASQLLGLAGDEQFF. The CDR3 nucleotides read TGTGCCAGCCAGCTGCTGGGACTAGCGGGAGATGAGCAGTTCTTC.

The V and J genes are TRBV30 and TRBJ1-2; 8 bases line up with TRBD1. The CDR3 length is 13 residues. Germline V CDR1 and CDR2: GTSNPN, SVGIG (reference sequence). Germline trimming cut 0 bases from V and 6 bases from J; bases unmatched to any gene: 3. The DNA of the CDR3 is TGTGCCTGGAGTGTCCAGGGGGCCCATGGCTACACCTTC. Its protein product is CAWSVQGAHGYTF. Combining the CDR3 with reference TRBV30 and TRBJ1-2 gives the whole variable domain SQTIHQWPATLVQPVGSPLSLECTVEGTSNPNLYWYRQAAGRGLQLLFYSVGIGQISSEVPQNLSASRPQDRQFILSSKKLLLSDSGFYLCAWSVQGAHGYTFGSGTRLTVV.

The chain recombines TRBV5-1 with TRBJ1-2, with a weak D call TRBD1 (6 bases). Germline-derived CDR1 and CDR2 are SGHRS and YFSETQ. This CDR3 region has 13 residues. V was clipped by 1 base and J by 8 bases, with 12 bases between them. This CDR3 is CASSLPGEEGYTF. The CDR3 DNA reads as TGCGCCAGCAGCTTGCCAGGGGAAGAAGGCTACACCTTC.

The rearrangement uses TRBV6-2 or TRBV6-3 and TRBJ2-5; 7 bases match TRBD1. From germline, CDR1 is MNHEY and CDR2 SVGEGT. V was clipped by 4 bases and J by 5 bases; unmatched bases: 10. CDR3 length: 15 residues. This chain's CDR3 is CASSSTGATLETQYF. The CDR3 DNA is TGTGCCAGCAGTTCTACAGGGGCGACGTTGGAGACCCAGTACTTC.

This chain joins TRBV19 and TRBJ2-4, with 9 bases that match TRBD1. Germline V gene data show CDR1 as LNHDA and CDR2 as SQIVND (reference sequence). V trimming: 3 bases; J trimming: 9 bases; junction bases outside the gene matches: 6. CDR3 length equals 14 residues. CDR3 bases: TGTGCCAGTAGTATCCCGGGACAGGGCGGCATTCAGTACTTC. Protein: CASSIPGQGGIQYF.

The V and J genes are TRBV9 and TRBJ2-1; 8 nucleotides line up with TRBD2. Looked up from germline, CDR1 is SGDLS and CDR2 is YYNGEE. This CDR3 region has 14 residues. V lost 0 bases to trimming and J lost 8 bases; unmatched junction nucleotides: 4. The CDR3 bases are TGTGCCAGCAGCGTAGAGGGACTAGTGGATGAGCAGTTCTTC. The encoded protein is CASSVEGLVDEQFF.

V is TRBV2 and J is TRBJ1-4; TRBD1 matches 9 bases. This CDR3 is built from 14 residues. Germline V gene lookup returns CDR1 SNHLY and CDR2 FYNNEI. V gave up 6 bases and J gave up 7 bases; unmatched junction bases: 6. The CDR3 nucleotides are TGTGCCAGCAGACAGGGGGCAAGGATTGAAAAACTGTTTTTT. It encodes CASRQGARIEKLFF.

The V and J genes are TRBV18 and TRBJ2-7; a possible D gene is TRBD1 (6 bases). The germline V and J ends were trimmed by 8 bases and 3 bases, with 14 bases remaining between them. The CDR3 totals 13 residues. Germline-derived CDR1 and CDR2 are KGHSH and LQKENI. CDR3 amino acids: CASGLGTLYEQYF. DNA of the CDR3: TGTGCCAGCGGCCTCGGGACACTCTACGAGCAGTACTTC.

Note on this clone: The sample has other DNA sequences that encode this CDR3 too. This chain uses TRBV6-5 with TRBJ1-2; possibly TRBD1 for D (5 bases). The CDR3 runs 13 residues. The V end lost 6 bases, the J end lost 2 bases, and 10 bases lay between the germline ends. CDR1 is MNHEY and CDR2 is SVGAGI in the germline V gene. The CDR3 bases are TGTGCCAGCAGCCCAGACAGCAACTATGGCTACACCTTC. It codes for CASSPDSNYGYTF.

The V call is TRBV5-1, the J call TRBJ1-2; 10 bases match TRBD1. Germline loops: CDR1 SGHRS, CDR2 YFSETQ. CDR3 length: 14 amino acids. Losses at the gene ends were 4 bases for V and 3 bases for J; bases not matched to a gene: 3. The CDR3 region is CASSRDRGDYGYTF. The CDR3 DNA sequence: TGCGCCAGCAGCAGGGACAGGGGTGACTATGGCTACACCTTC.

The chain uses TRBV5-5 and TRBJ1-2; TRBD1 agrees at 12 bases. V shed 3 bases and J 8 bases; nucleotides not matched to a gene: 8. CDR3 length equals 15 residues. CDR1 is SGHKS and CDR2 is YYEKEE in the germline V gene (reference sequence). This CDR3 reads CASSSPGQGARGYTF. CDR3 sequence (DNA): TGTGCCAGCAGCTCTCCGGGACAGGGGGCGCGAGGCTACACCTTC.

The rearrangement links TRBV3-1 (or the pseudogene TRBV3-2) to TRBJ2-3, with TRBD1 matching 7 bases. The CDR3 length is 16 residues. CDR1 and CDR2 (germline): LGHDT, YNNKEL (reference sequence). After removal of 3 bases from V and 0 bases from J, the junction contained 6 bases not matched to a gene. The CDR3 sequence: CASSHLRGKSTDTQYF. In DNA form, the CDR3 reads TGTGCCAGCAGCCACCTCAGGGGGAAAAGCACAGATACGCAGTATTTT.

The J gene is TRBJ1-6, the V gene TRBV19; the D is unclear. The CDR3 contains 15 residues. The V gene lost 3 bases and the J gene lost 1 base, with 7 bases spanning the gap. Germline CDR1 is LNHDA and CDR2 is SQIVND (reference sequence). The CDR3 nucleotides read TGTGCCAGTAGTATTCGGGAGTCCTATAATTCACCCCTCCACTTT. Protein sequence: CASSIRESYNSPLHF.

The chain carries TRBV30 and TRBJ1-6, with D perhaps matching TRBD1 (6 bases). The CDR3 spans 15 residues. Germline values: CDR1 GTSNPN, CDR2 SVGIG (reference sequence). The ends were cut back, 0 bases at V and 7 bases at J, with 13 bases in the middle. The CDR3 loop is CAWSVRGTKNSPLHF. The CDR3 bases are TGTGCCTGGAGTGTACGAGGGACAAAAAATTCACCCCTCCACTTT.